This T cell receptor beta chain was observed in a study of T cells in Graves' hyperthyroidism and ophthalmopathy. Notes on the study in general: The model predicted ophthalmopathy a median 6.5 months before onset.

Comment on this clonotype: Its antigen remains unknown.

Stable Graves' hyperthyroidism meant no ophthalmopathy progression within 18 months. Any patient presenting with uncontrolled infection, other autoimmune disease, pregnancy or lactation was left out. There were TCR beta CDR3 regions amplified from RNA transcripts. The HTBI primer set was used in a first-round RT-PCR of the TCR CDR3. One entry per CDR3 protein, called by TCRdb with MiXCR from the multiplex PCR reads. The repertoire holds 300,000 to 450,000 distinct CDR3 sequences, with 25% as singletons. The V and J ends lost 1 base and 5 bases respectively, with 11 bases between them. CDR1 and CDR2 from the germline V gene are SGDLS and YYNGEE. CDR3 length equals 14 residues.

V usage is TRBV9 and J usage is TRBJ2-3; the D call may be TRBD1 or TRBD2 (5 bases each). This TCR came from a man aged 50-60 years with Graves' hyperthyroidism. Material for sequencing was blood. CDR3 sequence (DNA): TGTGCCAGCAGCGTAAGTGGGACGGGAGATACGCAGTATTTT. This sequence encodes CASSVSGTGDTQYF.